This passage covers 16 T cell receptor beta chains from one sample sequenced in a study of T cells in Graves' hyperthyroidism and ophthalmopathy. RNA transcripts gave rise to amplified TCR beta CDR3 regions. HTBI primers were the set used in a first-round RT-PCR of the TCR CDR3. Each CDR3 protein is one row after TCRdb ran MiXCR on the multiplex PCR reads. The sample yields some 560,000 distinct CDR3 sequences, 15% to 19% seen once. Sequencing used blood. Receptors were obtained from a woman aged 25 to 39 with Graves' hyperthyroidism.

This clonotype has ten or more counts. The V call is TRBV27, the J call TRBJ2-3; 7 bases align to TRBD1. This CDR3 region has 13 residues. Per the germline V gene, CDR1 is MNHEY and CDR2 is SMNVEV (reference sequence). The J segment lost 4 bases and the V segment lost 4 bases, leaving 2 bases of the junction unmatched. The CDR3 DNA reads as TGTGCCAGCAGTTACGGACAGGCAGATACGCAGTATTTT. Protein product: CASSYGQADTQYF.

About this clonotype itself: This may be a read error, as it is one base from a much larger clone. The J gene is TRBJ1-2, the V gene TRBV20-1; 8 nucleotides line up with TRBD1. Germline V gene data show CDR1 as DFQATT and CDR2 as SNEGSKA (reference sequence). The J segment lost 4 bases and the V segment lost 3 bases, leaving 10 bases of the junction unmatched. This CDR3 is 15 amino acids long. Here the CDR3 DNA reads TGCAGTGCTAGGAGCTCCAGGGGGCTGCTCTATGGCTACACCTTC. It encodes CSARSSRGLLYGYTF.

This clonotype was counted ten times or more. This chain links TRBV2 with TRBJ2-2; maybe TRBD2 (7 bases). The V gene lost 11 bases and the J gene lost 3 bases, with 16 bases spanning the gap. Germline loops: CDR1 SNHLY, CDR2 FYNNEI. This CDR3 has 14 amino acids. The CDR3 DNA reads TGTGCCGGGGGGGCCAGACTGTACACCGGGGAGCTGTTTTTT. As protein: CAGGARLYTGELFF.

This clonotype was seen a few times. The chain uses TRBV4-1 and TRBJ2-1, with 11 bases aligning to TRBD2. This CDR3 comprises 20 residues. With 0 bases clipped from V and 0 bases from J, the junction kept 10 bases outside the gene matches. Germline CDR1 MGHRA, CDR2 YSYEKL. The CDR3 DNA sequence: TGCGCCAGCAGCCAAGATAGGGCTAGCGGGAGGACCAGCTCCTACAATGAGCAGTTCTTC. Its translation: CASSQDRASGRTSSYNEQFF.

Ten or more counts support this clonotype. The CDR3 region has the DNA TGCAGCGTTGACCCGGACAGGAACACTGAAGCTTTCTTT. It encodes CSVDPDRNTEAFF. The chain couples TRBV29-1 to TRBJ1-1, with a possible D match to TRBD1 (6 bases). CDR1 is SQVTM and CDR2 is ANQGSEA in the germline V gene. This CDR3 region has 13 residues. Trimming cost V 3 bases and J 1 base, with 9 bases left between them.

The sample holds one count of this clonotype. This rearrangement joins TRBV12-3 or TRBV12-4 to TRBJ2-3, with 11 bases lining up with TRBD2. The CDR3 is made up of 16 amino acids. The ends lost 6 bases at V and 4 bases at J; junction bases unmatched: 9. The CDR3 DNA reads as TGTGCCAGCAGCCCGGGACTAGCGGCTCCAGCAGATACGCAGTATTTT. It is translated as CASSPGLAAPADTQYF.

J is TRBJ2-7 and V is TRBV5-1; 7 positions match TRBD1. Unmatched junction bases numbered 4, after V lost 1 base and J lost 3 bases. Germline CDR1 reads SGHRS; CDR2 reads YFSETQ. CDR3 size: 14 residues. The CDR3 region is CASSLQAGGYEQYF. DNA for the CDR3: TGCGCCAGCAGCTTGCAGGCAGGGGGCTACGAGCAGTACTTC.

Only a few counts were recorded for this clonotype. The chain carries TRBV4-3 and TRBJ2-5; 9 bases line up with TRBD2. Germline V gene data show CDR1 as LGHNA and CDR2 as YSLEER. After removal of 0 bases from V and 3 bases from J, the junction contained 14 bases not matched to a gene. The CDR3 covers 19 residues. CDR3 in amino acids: CASSQDFAGGPSYKETQYF. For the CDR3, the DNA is TGCGCCAGCAGCCAAGACTTTGCGGGAGGGCCCTCGTATAAAGAGACCCAGTACTTC.

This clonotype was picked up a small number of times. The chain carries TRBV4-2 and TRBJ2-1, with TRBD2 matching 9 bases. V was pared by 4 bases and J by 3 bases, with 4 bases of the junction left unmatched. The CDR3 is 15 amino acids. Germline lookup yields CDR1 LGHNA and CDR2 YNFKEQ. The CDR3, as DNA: TGTGCCAGCAGCCGGTTACTAGCGGGCTACAATGAGCAGTTCTTC. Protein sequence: CASSRLLAGYNEQFF.

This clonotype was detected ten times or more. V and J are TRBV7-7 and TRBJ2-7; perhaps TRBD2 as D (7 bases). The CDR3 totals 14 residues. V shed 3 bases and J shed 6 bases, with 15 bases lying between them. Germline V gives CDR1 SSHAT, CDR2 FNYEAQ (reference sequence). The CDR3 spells CASSLGAGVTEQYF. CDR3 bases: TGTGCCAGCAGCTTGGGGGCGGGAGTAACCGAGCAGTACTTC. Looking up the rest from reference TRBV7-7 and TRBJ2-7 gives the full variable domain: GAGVSQSPRYKVTKRGQDVTLRCDPISSHATLYWYQQALGQGPEFLTYFNYEAQPDKSGLPSDRFSAERPEGSISTLTIQRTEQRDSAMYRCASSLGAGVTEQYFGPGTRLTVT.

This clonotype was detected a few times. The CDR3 reads CASSSRVNEKLFF. CDR3 in DNA: TGTGCCAGCAGCTCCCGGGTTAATGAAAAACTGTTTTTT. This chain links TRBV11-2 with TRBJ1-4; D is uncertain. Per germline, CDR1 SGHAT and CDR2 FQNNGV. CDR3 length: 13 residues. With 4 bases removed from V and 4 bases from J, the gap between germline ends came to 7 bases.

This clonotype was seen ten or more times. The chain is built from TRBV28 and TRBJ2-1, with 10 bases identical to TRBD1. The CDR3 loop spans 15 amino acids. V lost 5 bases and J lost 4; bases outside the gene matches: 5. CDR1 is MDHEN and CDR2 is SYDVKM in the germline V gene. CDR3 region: CASSIGTGVYNEQFF. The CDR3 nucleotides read TGTGCCAGCAGTATCGGGACAGGGGTATACAATGAGCAGTTCTTC.

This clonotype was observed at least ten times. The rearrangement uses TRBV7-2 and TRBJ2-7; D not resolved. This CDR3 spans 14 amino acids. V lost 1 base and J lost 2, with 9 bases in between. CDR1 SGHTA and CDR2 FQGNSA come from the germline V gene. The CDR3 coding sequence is TGTGCCAGCAGCTTAGTCGGCTTTACCTACGAGCAGTACTTC. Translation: CASSLVGFTYEQYF.

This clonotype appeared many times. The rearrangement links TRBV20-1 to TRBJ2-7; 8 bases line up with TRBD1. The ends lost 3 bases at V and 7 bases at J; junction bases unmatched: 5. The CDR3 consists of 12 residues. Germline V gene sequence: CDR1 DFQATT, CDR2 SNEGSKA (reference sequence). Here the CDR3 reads CSARGQVEEQYF. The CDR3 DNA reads TGCAGTGCTAGGGGACAGGTGGAAGAGCAGTACTTC.

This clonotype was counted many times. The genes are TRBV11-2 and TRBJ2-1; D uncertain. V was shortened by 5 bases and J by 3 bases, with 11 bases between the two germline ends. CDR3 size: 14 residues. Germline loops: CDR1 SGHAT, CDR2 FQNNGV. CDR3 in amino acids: CASSLQRIYNEQFF. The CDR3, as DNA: TGTGCCAGCAGCCTCCAACGGATCTACAATGAGCAGTTCTTC. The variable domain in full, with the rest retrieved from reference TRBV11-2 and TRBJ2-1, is EAGVAQSPRYKIIEKRQSVAFWCNPISGHATLYWYQQILGQGPKLLIQFQNNGVVDDSQLPKDRFSAERLKGVDSTLKIQPAKLEDSAVYLCASSLQRIYNEQFFGPGTRLTVL.

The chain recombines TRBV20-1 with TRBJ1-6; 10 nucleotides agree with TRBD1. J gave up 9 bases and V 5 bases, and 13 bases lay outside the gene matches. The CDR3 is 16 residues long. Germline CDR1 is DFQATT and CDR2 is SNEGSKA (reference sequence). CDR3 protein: CSAEDRGLSARSPLHF. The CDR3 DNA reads TGCAGTGCTGAAGACAGGGGGCTTTCTGCTCGTTCACCCCTCCACTTT.